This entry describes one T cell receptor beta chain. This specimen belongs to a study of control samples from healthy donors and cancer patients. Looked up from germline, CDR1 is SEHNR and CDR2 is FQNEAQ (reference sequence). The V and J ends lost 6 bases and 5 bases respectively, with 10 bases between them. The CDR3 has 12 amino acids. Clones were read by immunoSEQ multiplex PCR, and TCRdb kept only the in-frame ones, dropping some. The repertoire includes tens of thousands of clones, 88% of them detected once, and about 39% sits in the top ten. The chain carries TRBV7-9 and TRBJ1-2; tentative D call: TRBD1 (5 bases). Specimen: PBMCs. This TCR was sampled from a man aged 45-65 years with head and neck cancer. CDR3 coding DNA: TGTGCCAGCAGGCGCGGGGGGTATGGCTACACCTTC. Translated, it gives CASRRGGYGYTF.